These 2 T cell receptor beta chains were all obtained from the same sample, sequenced in a study of cytomegalovirus exposure and HLA in healthy donors. Both 60 Vbeta primers and 13 Jbeta primers went into the PCR. Clones were sequenced by immunoSEQ multiplex PCR, and TCRdb holds only the in-frame ones, with some missing. The sample consists of 180,000 or so clones, around 78% of them appearing once. What was sequenced was PBMCs. The receptors derive from a female donor in good health and CMV-seronegative.

This clone was seen a few times. The J gene is TRBJ1-2, the V gene TRBV27, with 7 bases fitting TRBD1. Looked up from germline, CDR1 is MNHEY and CDR2 is SMNVEV (reference sequence). The V gene end was trimmed by 5 bases and the J gene end by 1 base; junction bases not matched to a gene: 10. CDR3 size: 16 residues. The CDR3 DNA reads TGTGCCAGCAGTACCTCCCGACAGGGACATAACTATGGCTACACCTTC. It is translated as CASSTSRQGHNYGYTF.

Only a few counts were recorded for this clone. The chain combines TRBV5-5 with TRBJ1-1, with a tentative D call TRBD1 (6 bases). CDR1 and CDR2 from the germline V gene are SGHKS and YYEKEE (reference sequence). The CDR3 sequence is 15 residues long. The V end lost 2 bases, the J end lost 0 bases, and 11 bases lay between the germline ends. CDR3: CASSFQGSLNTEAFF. The CDR3 bases are TGTGCCAGCAGCTTCCAGGGGTCTCTGAACACTGAAGCTTTCTTT. The whole variable domain, remainder taken from reference TRBV5-5 and TRBJ1-1, is DAGVTQSPTHLIKTRGQQVTLRCSPISGHKSVSWYQQVLGQGPQFIFQYYEKEERGRGNFPDRFSARQFPNYSSELNVNALLLGDSALYLCASSFQGSLNTEAFFGQGTRLTVV.